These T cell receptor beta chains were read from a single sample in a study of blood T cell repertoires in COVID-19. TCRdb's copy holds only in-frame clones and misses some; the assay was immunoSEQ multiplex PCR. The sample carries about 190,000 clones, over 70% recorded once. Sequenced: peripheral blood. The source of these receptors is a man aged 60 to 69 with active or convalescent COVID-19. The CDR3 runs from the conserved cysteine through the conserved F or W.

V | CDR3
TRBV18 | CASSPYKASGLSYEQYF
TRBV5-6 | CASSRRTGRTGELFF
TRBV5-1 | CASSFGTGPYEQYF
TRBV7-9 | CASSLRPTGIAGGNIQYF
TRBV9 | CASSLLGTSGINEQFF
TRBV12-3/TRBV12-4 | CASSFGGGDEQYF
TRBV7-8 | CASSREGQGDQPQHF
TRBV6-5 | CASMGYSYEQYF
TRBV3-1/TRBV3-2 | CASSQPPVDEQYF
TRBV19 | CASSMGGIQETQYF
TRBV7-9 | CASSLGFTTSGYNEQFF
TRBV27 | CASSGSLAGFNEQFF
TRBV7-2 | CASSLARAYEQYF
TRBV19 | CASSIQMGNQPQHF
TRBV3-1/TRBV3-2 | CASRESGVSYNEQFF
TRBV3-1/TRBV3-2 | CASSQRRGGETQYF